Sequencing of this TCR beta chain was carried out in a study of T cell repertoires in urothelial bladder cancer (dated by TCRdb to between 2017 and 2020). Background on the whole study: Of the roughly 12 resected lesions, three were clinically staged as cT0, three as cTa, three as cT1 and three as cT2 or greater. The study compared clonality of the TCR repertoire in bladder tumors against clonality in benign bladder inflammation. Around 11 patients who had bladder lesions and were undergoing transurethral resection were prospectively identified. A total of over 10 resected bladder lesions, made up of urothelial carcinoma (UC+) and benign (UC-) specimens, were studied.

The TCR beta chain CDR3 region was sequenced with the immunoSEQ assay. On the study's bioinformatics: T-cell fraction, clonal dominance and maximum TCR clone frequency were calculated for each specimen. TCRdb stores this immuneACCESS table with in-frame sequences only. Part of the clones is absent; in the studies checked, under half of the shortfall reflects unresolved V genes, and no reason is known for the rest. V, J and clone size derive from that table, while D and trimming were established from the DNA sequence. Here the sample has about 9,000 clones; approximately 52% occur a single time. 25% to 35% of the sample is held by the ten biggest clonotypes. At transurethral resection, specimens of the bladder lesions were collected and then stored at -80C. DNA was extracted from bladder specimens collected at transurethral resection. Summary of the overall study and its limitations: A single T-cell clone reached up to about 17% of infiltrating lymphocytes in carcinoma specimens, compared with about 2% in benign specimens. Median tumor infiltrating lymphocyte percentage was approximately 2.2% in carcinoma specimens and approximately 13% in benign specimens. Urothelial carcinoma specimens contained fewer T cells than benign specimens, with a median of approximately 5,100 versus 26,000.

As concerns this clone: Its antigen is still unknown. The sample holds no much larger clone one base away, and base qualities are not on file.

The germline V gene supplies CDR1 ENHRY and CDR2 SYGVKD. Counted from cysteine to phenylalanine, this CDR3 has 14 amino acids. Only the CDR3 region is kept as DNA, spanning 42 bases read in frame from base 1. Cut back by 4 bases and 3 bases, the V and J ends lie 10 bases apart. Sequenced material: tumor-infiltrating cells from bladder cancer. Recombination joined TRBV10-3 with TRBJ1-5; the D gene is possibly TRBD1, with 6 bases matching. The TCR sequence derives from a human donor with urothelial carcinoma. The nucleotide sequence reads as follows: TGTGCCATCAGTGGAGGACAGACCAATCAGCCCCAGCATTTT. It specifies CAISGGQTNQPQHF.